The source of this T cell receptor beta chain is a study of T cell responses to AZD1222 COVID-19 vaccine. Study context: Second-dose recipients at about 4 or about 12 weeks were treated as one pooled group.

Study-wide findings and caveats: Of the AZD1222 recipients, only 5 or 6 were seropositive at baseline.

Clones were read by immunoSEQ multiplex PCR, and TCRdb kept only the in-frame ones, dropping some. The sample lists around 180,000 clones; around 88% were seen once. The CDR3 sequence is 16 residues long. V lost 4 bases and J lost 2, with 15 bases in between. Germline CDR1 reads SGHRS; CDR2 reads YFSETQ. Worth noting for this clone: Its target is unknown.

This TCR came from an adult in good health. The sequencing here drew on peripheral blood, taken on day 0 of AZD1222 vaccination. V is TRBV5-1 and J is TRBJ1-4; D remains unclear. This CDR3 is CASSLGRKETNEKLFF. CDR3 in DNA: TGCGCCAGCAGCCTCGGACGAAAAGAGACTAATGAAAAACTGTTTTTT.